A single sample is the source of the 12 T cell receptor beta chains below, sequenced in a study of blood T cell repertoires in COVID-19. Here immunoSEQ multiplex PCR was the method, and the copy in TCRdb shows in-frame clones only, minus some. The repertoire holds 250,000 to 350,000 clones, with roughly 83% as singletons. The source material was peripheral blood. The receptors derive from a human donor with COVID-19, enrolled during active disease. The donor label of this sample is uncertain.

This clone was counted ten times or more. The identical CDR3 is also encoded by other nucleotide sequences in the sample. The chain joins TRBV28 to TRBJ1-6; 7 positions agree with TRBD1. From germline, CDR1 is MDHEN and CDR2 SYDVKM. The CDR3 is 14 residues long. The V and J ends lost 3 bases and 8 bases, in that order; junction bases with no gene match: 4. The CDR3 DNA follows: TGTGCCAGCAGTTTTCGACAGGGTTATTCACCCCTCCACTTT. Translating gives CASSFRQGYSPLHF.

This chain connects TRBV5-1 to TRBJ2-5; 9 bases are a match to TRBD2. With V trimmed by 0 bases and J by 3 bases, 6 bases remained unmatched. CDR3 size: 16 residues. The V gene's germline CDR1 is SGHRS and CDR2 YFSETQ. The CDR3 DNA reads TGCGCCAGCAGCTTGGCCACCAGACTAGCGGAAGAGACCCAGTACTTC. The encoded protein is CASSLATRLAEETQYF.

CDR3 sequence: CASGPDRGLEKLFF. CDR3 DNA: TGTGCCAGTGGCCCAGACAGGGGCCTTGAAAAACTGTTTTTT. The rearrangement links TRBV6-5 to TRBJ1-4; 8 bases agree with TRBD1. Unmatched junction bases numbered 10, after V lost 9 bases and J lost 7 bases. CDR1 and CDR2 (germline): MNHEY, SVGAGI. The CDR3 contains 14 residues.

The V gene is TRBV3-1 (or the pseudogene TRBV3-2), the J gene TRBJ2-2; D unclear. V dropped 4 bases and J dropped 6 bases, with 9 bases sitting between them. The CDR3 runs to 13 residues. Germline V gives CDR1 LGHDT, CDR2 YNNKEL (reference sequence). In DNA form, the CDR3 reads TGTGCCAGCAGCCCCCCCTTGTCCGGGGAGCTGTTTTTT. Residues: CASSPPLSGELFF.

This CDR3 is CASRGGTGGPNYGYTF. The DNA of the CDR3 is TGTGCCAGCAGGGGGGGGACAGGGGGTCCCAACTATGGCTACACCTTC. The chain links TRBV28 to TRBJ1-2, with TRBD1 matching over 11 bases. V shed 6 bases and J 2 bases; nucleotides not matched to a gene: 8. This CDR3 is 16 amino acids long. Germline V lookup: CDR1 MDHEN, CDR2 SYDVKM.

CDR3 in DNA: TGTGCTAGTGCTCGGGGTCAGAACACCGGGGAGCTGTTTTTT. It specifies CASARGQNTGELFF. The rearrangement links TRBV12-5 to TRBJ2-2; D perhaps matches TRBD2 (5 bases). The CDR3 loop spans 14 amino acids. V was pared by 7 bases and J by 1 base, with 10 bases between. Germline V CDR1 and CDR2: LGHNT, FRNRAP.

V and J are TRBV30 and TRBJ2-5; 8 nucleotides line up with TRBD2. In germline, CDR1 is GTSNPN, CDR2 SVGIG (reference sequence). V lost 2 bases and J lost 4; bases outside the gene matches: 6. The CDR3 is made up of 14 amino acids. The CDR3 region has the DNA TGTGCCTGGAGTAGGATCGGGAGGGGAGAGACCCAGTACTTC. Its protein product is CAWSRIGRGETQYF.

This clone was observed a handful of times. The rearrangement links TRBV5-6 to TRBJ1-2, with a possible D match to TRBD1 (5 bases). This CDR3 is built from 15 residues. The ends were cut back, 0 bases at V and 4 bases at J, with 13 bases in the middle. Germline V gives CDR1 SGHDT, CDR2 YYEEEE. The CDR3 spells CASSLAFVGGYGYTF. The CDR3 DNA reads TGTGCCAGCAGCTTGGCCTTCGTCGGGGGCTATGGCTACACCTTC.

This clone has only one observation. V gene TRBV7-8 combines with J gene TRBJ2-5; a possible D gene is TRBD2 (7 bases). The V gene lost 6 bases and the J gene lost 4 bases, with 21 bases spanning the gap. Germline loops: CDR1 SGHVS, CDR2 FQNEAQ. The CDR3 is 16 amino acids. CDR3 amino acids: CASRLGWGRGGETQYF. The DNA of the CDR3 is TGTGCCAGCAGGTTGGGGTGGGGGCGCGGGGGAGAGACCCAGTACTTC.

The rearrangement joins TRBV20-1 to TRBJ2-5; the match to TRBD2 covers 8 bases. Germline V gene sequence: CDR1 DFQATT, CDR2 SNEGSKA (reference sequence). The CDR3 has 16 amino acids. Unmatched junction bases numbered 13, after V lost 3 bases and J lost 4 bases. The CDR3 sequence: CSASPWGREVAETQYF. CDR3 DNA: TGCAGTGCTAGTCCTTGGGGGCGGGAGGTTGCAGAGACCCAGTACTTC.

This clone appeared a single time. The chain links TRBV18 to TRBJ2-7; D is possibly TRBD2 (6 bases). The CDR3 sequence is 17 residues long. Germline assignment: CDR1 KGHSH and CDR2 LQKENI. The ends were cut back, 3 bases at V and 2 bases at J, with 20 bases in the middle. CDR3 region: CASSPLMAGKAAYEQYF. The CDR3 bases are TGTGCCAGCTCACCTTTAATGGCGGGGAAAGCAGCCTACGAGCAGTACTTC.

The V gene is TRBV7-3, the J gene TRBJ1-2, with D possibly matching TRBD1 (5 bases). V was clipped by 0 bases and J by 6 bases, with 14 bases between them. Germline CDR1 and CDR2: SGHTA and FQGTGA. The CDR3 spans 15 residues. This CDR3 is CASSLTPGLGNGYTF. CDR3 coding DNA: TGTGCCAGCAGCTTAACGCCAGGGTTAGGGAATGGCTACACCTTC.